Sequencing of this TCR beta chain was carried out in a study of blood T cell repertoires in COVID-19. About the study: The origin of the acute and convalescent COVID-19 samples was the United States, Italy and Spain.

Authors' analysis steps: Scientists estimated how many nucleated cells there were by amplifying reference gene primers. Libraries were prepared by immunoSEQ multiplex PCR; TCRdb keeps only in-frame clonotypes and omits some of them. D and trimming come from the DNA, and the V and J calls and clone size come from that table. The repertoire holds 250,000 to 350,000 clones, with about 89% as singletons. This clone appeared once. V trimming: 5 bases; J trimming: 0 bases; junction bases outside the gene matches: 4. This CDR3 spans 16 amino acids. From germline, CDR1 is SGHAT and CDR2 FQNNGV. The chain uses TRBV11-2 and TRBJ2-6, with TRBD1 matching over 7 bases. Sequencing used peripheral blood. This receptor was obtained from a man younger than 40 with acute or convalescent COVID-19. This chain's CDR3 is CASSRDRYSGANVLTF. For the CDR3, the DNA is TGTGCCAGCAGCCGGGACAGATACTCTGGGGCCAACGTCCTGACTTTC. Supplemented by reference TRBV11-2 and TRBJ2-6, the full variable domain reads EAGVAQSPRYKIIEKRQSVAFWCNPISGHATLYWYQQILGQGPKLLIQFQNNGVVDDSQLPKDRFSAERLKGVDSTLKIQPAKLEDSAVYLCASSRDRYSGANVLTFGAGSRLTVL.